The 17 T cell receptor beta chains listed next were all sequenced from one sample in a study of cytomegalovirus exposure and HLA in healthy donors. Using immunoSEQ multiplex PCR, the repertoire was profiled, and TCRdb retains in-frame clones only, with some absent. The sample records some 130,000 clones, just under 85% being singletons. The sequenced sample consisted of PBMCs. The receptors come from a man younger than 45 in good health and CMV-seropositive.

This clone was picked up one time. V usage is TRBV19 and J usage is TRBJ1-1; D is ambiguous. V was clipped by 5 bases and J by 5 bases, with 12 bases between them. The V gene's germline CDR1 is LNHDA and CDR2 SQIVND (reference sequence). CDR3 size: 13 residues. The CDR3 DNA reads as TGTGCCAGTAGTTTTTCCACGGGGACTGAAGCTTTCTTT. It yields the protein CASSFSTGTEAFF.

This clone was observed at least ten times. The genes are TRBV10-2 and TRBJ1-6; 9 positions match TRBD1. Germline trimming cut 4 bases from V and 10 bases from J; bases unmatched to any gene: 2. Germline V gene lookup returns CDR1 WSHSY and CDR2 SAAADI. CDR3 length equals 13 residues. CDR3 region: CASSVGQGSPLHF. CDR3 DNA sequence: TGCGCCAGCAGTGTGGGACAGGGATCACCCCTCCACTTT.

The CDR3 region is CASSFGAGYYNEQFF. The CDR3 nucleotides are TGCGCCAGCAGCTTCGGAGCGGGGTACTACAATGAGCAGTTCTTC. The V and J genes are TRBV5-1 and TRBJ2-1; TRBD2 matches 7 bases. J lost 3 bases, V lost 2 bases, and 5 bases had no gene match. The CDR3 extends over 15 amino acids. The germline CDR1 and CDR2 sequences are SGHRS and YFSETQ.

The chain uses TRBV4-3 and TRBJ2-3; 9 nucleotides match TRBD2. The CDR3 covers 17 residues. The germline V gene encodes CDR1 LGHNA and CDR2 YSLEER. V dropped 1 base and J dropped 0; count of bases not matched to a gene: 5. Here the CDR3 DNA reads TGCGCCAGCAGCCAAGGGTTAGCGGGGGTTAGCACAGATACGCAGTATTTT. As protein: CASSQGLAGVSTDTQYF.

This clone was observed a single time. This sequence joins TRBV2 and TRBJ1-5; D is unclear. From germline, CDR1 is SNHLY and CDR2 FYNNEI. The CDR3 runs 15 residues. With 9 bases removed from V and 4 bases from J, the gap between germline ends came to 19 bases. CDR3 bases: TGTGCCAGTACCCCTTGGGAGGGAAGTAATCAGCCCCAGCATTTT. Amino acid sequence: CASTPWEGSNQPQHF. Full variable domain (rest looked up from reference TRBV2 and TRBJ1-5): EPEVTQTPSHQVTQMGQEVILRCVPISNHLYFYWYRQILGQKVEFLVSFYNNEISEKSEIFDDQFSVERPDGSNFTLKIRSTKLEDSAMYFCASTPWEGSNQPQHFGDGTRLSIL.

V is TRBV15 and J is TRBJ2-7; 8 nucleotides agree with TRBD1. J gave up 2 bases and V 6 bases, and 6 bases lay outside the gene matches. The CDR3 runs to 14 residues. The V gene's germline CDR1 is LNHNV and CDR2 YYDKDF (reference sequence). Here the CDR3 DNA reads TGTGCCACCAGATTGAACAGGGGGGCCTACGAGCAGTACTTC. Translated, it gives CATRLNRGAYEQYF.

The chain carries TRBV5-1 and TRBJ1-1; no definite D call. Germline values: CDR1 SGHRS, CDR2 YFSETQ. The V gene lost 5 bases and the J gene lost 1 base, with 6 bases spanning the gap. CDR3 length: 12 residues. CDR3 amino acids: CASRAGNTEAFF. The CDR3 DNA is TGCGCCAGCAGGGCAGGGAACACTGAAGCTTTCTTT.

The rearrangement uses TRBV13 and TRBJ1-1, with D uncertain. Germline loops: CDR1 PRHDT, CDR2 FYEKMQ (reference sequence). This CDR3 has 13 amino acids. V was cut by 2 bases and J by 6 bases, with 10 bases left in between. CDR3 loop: CASSLSGFAEAFF. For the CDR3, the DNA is TGTGCCAGCAGCTTAAGCGGGTTCGCTGAAGCTTTCTTT.

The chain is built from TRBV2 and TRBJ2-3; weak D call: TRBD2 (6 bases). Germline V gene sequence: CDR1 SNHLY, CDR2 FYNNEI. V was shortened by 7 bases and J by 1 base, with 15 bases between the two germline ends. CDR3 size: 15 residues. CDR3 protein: CASKSTSLGTDTQYF. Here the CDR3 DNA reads TGTGCCAGCAAATCCACTAGCTTGGGCACAGATACGCAGTATTTT.

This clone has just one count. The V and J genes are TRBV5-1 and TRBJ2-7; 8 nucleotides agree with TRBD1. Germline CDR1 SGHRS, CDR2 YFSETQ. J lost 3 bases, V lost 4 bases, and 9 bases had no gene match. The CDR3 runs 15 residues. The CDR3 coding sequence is TGCGCCAGCAGCGTCAAACCGGGACAGGACTACGAGCAGTACTTC. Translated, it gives CASSVKPGQDYEQYF.

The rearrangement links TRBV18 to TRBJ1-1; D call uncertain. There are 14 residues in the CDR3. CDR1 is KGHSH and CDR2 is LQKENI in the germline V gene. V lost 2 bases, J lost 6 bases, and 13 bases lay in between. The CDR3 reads CASSPEREIAEAFF. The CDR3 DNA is TGTGCCAGCTCACCAGAGAGGGAAATAGCTGAAGCTTTCTTT.

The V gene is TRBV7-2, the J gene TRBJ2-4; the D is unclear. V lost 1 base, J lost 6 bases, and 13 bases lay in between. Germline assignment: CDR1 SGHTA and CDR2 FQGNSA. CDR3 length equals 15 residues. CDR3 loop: CASSLGWAHLNIQYF. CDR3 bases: TGTGCCAGCAGCTTAGGGTGGGCTCACTTAAACATTCAGTACTTC.

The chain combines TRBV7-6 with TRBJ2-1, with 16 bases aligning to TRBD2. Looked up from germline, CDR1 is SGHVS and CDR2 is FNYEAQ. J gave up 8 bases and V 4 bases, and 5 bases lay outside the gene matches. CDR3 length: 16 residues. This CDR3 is CASSSGLAGGPDEQFF. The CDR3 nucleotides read TGTGCCAGCAGCTCGGGACTAGCGGGGGGGCCCGATGAGCAGTTCTTC. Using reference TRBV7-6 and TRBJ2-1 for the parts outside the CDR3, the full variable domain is GAGVSQSPRYKVTKRGQDVALRCDPISGHVSLYWYRQALGQGPEFLTYFNYEAQQDKSGLPNDRFSAERPEGSISTLTIQRTEQRDSAMYRCASSSGLAGGPDEQFFGPGTRLTVL.

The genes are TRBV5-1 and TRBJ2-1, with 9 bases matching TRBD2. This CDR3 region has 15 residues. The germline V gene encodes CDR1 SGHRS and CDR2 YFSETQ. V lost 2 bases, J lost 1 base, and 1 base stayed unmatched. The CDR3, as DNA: TGCGCCAGCAGCTTTAGCGGGGGATCCTACAATGAGCAGTTCTTC. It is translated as CASSFSGGSYNEQFF.

CDR3 coding DNA: TGTGCCAGCAGCTTGGTCGATGGAGGGAGCTACACCTTC. Translating it yields CASSLVDGGSYTF. This sequence joins TRBV5-4 and TRBJ1-2; D gene uncertain. CDR3 size: 13 residues. The germline V gene encodes CDR1 SGHNT and CDR2 YYREEE (reference sequence). Between the trimmed V and J ends, which lost 0 bases and 9 bases, there was a span of 12 bases. The full variable domain, in which reference TRBV5-4 and TRBJ1-2 provide the parts outside the CDR3, is ETGVTQSPTHLIKTRGQQVTLRCSSQSGHNTVSWYQQALGQGPQFIFQYYREEENGRGNFPPRFSGLQFPNYSSELNVNALELDDSALYLCASSLVDGGSYTFGSGTRLTVV.

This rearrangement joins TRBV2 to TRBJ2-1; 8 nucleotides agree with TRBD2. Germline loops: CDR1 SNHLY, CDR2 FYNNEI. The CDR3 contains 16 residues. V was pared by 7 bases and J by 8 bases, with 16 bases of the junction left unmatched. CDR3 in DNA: TGTGCCAGCATAAACGGGGCGGGAGGCCCCGGGGATGAGCAGTTCTTC. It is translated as CASINGAGGPGDEQFF.

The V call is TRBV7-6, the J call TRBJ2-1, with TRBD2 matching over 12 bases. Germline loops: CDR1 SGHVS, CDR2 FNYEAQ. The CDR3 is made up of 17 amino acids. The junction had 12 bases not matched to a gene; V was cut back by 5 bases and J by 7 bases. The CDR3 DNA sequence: TGTGCCAGCAGCCAACCTAGCGGGGGGGCCCGGGGGAATGAGCAGTTCTTC. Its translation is CASSQPSGGARGNEQFF.